This record concerns one T cell receptor (beta chain) sequence. What it binds is unknown. The sample belongs to a study of shared clonotypes between healthy human individuals. V lost 6 bases to trimming and J lost 6 bases, with 18 bases between them. The germline V gene encodes CDR1 SNHLY and CDR2 FYNNEI. The CDR3 length is 15 residues. Whole-study findings and limits: Naive subsets generally had larger estimated richness than memory subsets.

The table came from immunoSEQ multiplex PCR; TCRdb's copy has only in-frame clones and leaves some out. This table holds 600,000 to 750,000 clones, about two thirds found once. This sequence was found in a woman under 40 in good health. The sequenced material came from memory CD4+ T cells sorted from blood. Documented subset: CD45RA-negative fraction. The chain employs TRBV2 and TRBJ1-5; D is possibly TRBD1 (5 bases). DNA of the CDR3: TGTGCCAGCAGCGCAATGGGGCAAGAGGGTCAGCCCCAGCATTTT. Its translation: CASSAMGQEGQPQHF. Full variable domain (remainder filled in from reference TRBV2 and TRBJ1-5): EPEVTQTPSHQVTQMGQEVILRCVPISNHLYFYWYRQILGQKVEFLVSFYNNEISEKSEIFDDQFSVERPDGSNFTLKIRSTKLEDSAMYFCASSAMGQEGQPQHFGDGTRLSIL.